The 14 T cell receptor beta chains below all came from one sample that was sequenced in a study of CD8+CD57+ T cells in acquired aplastic anemia. Individuals selected for sequencing had exhibited CD8+CD57+ cell expansion on flow cytometry. CDR3 and TCR beta VDJ profiling relied on a genomic DNA template. In TCRdb, the reads were re-called with MiXCR into one record per CDR3 protein. Of some 170,000 distinct CDR3 sequences listed, roughly 48% were seen once; the top ten hold under 1.2%. Sequences were obtained from sorted CD4+, CD8+, or CD8+CD57+ T cells (not recorded which) from PBMCs. All receptors come from a human donor with aplastic anemia.

The V and J genes are TRBV5-1 and TRBJ2-7; 7 nucleotides agree with TRBD2. The CDR3 consists of 15 residues. In germline, CDR1 is SGHRS, CDR2 YFSETQ. J lost 1 base, V lost 5 bases, and 9 bases had no gene match. As DNA, the CDR3 is TGCGCCAGCAGACTTGGGGCTAGCGGTTCCTACGAGCAGTACTTC. It codes for CASRLGASGSYEQYF.

This clonotype was recorded many times. The chain uses TRBV3-1 and TRBJ1-2; perhaps TRBD1 as D (5 bases). V dropped 4 bases and J dropped 8 bases, with 17 bases sitting between them. Germline V gene sequence: CDR1 LGHDT, CDR2 YNNKEL (reference sequence). The CDR3 contains 14 residues. The CDR3 is CASSPTGGGRGYTF. In DNA, the CDR3 is TGTGCCAGCAGCCCGACTGGGGGGGGACGGGGCTACACCTTC.

There are many counts of this clonotype. The chain is built from TRBV7-8 and TRBJ2-7; 15 bases are a match to TRBD2. CDR1 and CDR2 from the germline V gene are SGHVS and FQNEAQ. The V gene end was trimmed by 1 base and the J gene end by 9 bases; junction bases not matched to a gene: 1. The CDR3 consists of 14 residues. The CDR3 is CASSLGTSGGVQYF. CDR3 in DNA: TGTGCCAGCAGCTTAGGGACTAGCGGGGGGGTGCAGTACTTC.

The sample holds many counts of this clonotype. The genes are TRBV6-5 and TRBJ2-7, with TRBD1 matching 9 bases. With V trimmed by 6 bases and J by 0 bases, 3 bases remained unmatched. Per the germline V gene, CDR1 is MNHEY and CDR2 is SVGAGI. CDR3 length equals 14 residues. The CDR3 coding sequence is TGTGCCAGCAGGTACAGGGGGCCCTCCTACGAGCAGTACTTC. Translating gives CASRYRGPSYEQYF.

V gene TRBV4-1 combines with J gene TRBJ2-7; 9 bases match TRBD1. Trimming took 0 bases from V and 5 from J; bases not matched to a gene: 8. Germline CDR1 and CDR2: MGHRA and YSYEKL. CDR3 length: 16 amino acids. CDR3 in DNA: TGCGCCAGCAGCCAAGAGGGGACAGGGCGGATCAACGAGCAGTACTTC. As protein: CASSQEGTGRINEQYF.

This clonotype was counted ten times or more. The rearrangement joins TRBV6-1 to TRBJ2-5; TRBD2 matches 13 bases. The CDR3 covers 16 residues. The V gene's germline CDR1 is MNHNS and CDR2 SASEGT. J lost 5 bases, V lost 4 bases, and 7 bases had no gene match. Here the CDR3 DNA reads TGTGCCAGCAGTGCTACTAGCGGGGGGGCTGTGGAGACCCAGTACTTC. Protein product: CASSATSGGAVETQYF.

Points on this clonotype: A much more abundant neighbour one base away suggests this may be a read error. The chain joins TRBV5-6 to TRBJ1-2, with D possibly matching TRBD1 (5 bases). V dropped 4 bases and J dropped 0 bases, with 10 bases sitting between them. Looked up from germline, CDR1 is SGHDT and CDR2 is YYEEEE. The CDR3 has 14 residues. The CDR3: CASSTEQANYGYTF. The CDR3 DNA reads as TGTGCCAGCAGCACCGAACAGGCTAACTATGGCTACACCTTC.

This sequence joins TRBV11-1 and TRBJ1-1; D may be TRBD1 (5 bases). Germline CDR1 and CDR2: SGHAT and FQDESV (reference sequence). Trimming cost V 1 base and J 3 bases, with 15 bases left between them. CDR3 length equals 16 residues. This CDR3 is CASSLGVGVTDTEAFF. The CDR3 DNA sequence: TGTGCCAGCAGCTTAGGCGTAGGGGTAACGGACACTGAAGCTTTCTTT.

V gene TRBV9 combines with J gene TRBJ2-7; a possible D gene is TRBD2 (6 bases). The CDR3 runs to 14 residues. Trimming removed 4 bases from V and 0 bases from J, with 11 bases in between. Germline assignment: CDR1 SGDLS and CDR2 YYNGEE. The CDR3 loop reads CASSRRGDSYEQYF. DNA for the CDR3: TGTGCCAGCAGCCGGAGGGGCGACTCCTACGAGCAGTACTTC.

This clonotype has a count of ten or more. The chain uses TRBV15 and TRBJ2-4; TRBD1 matches 7 bases. J was trimmed by 8 bases and V by 7 bases; bases with no gene match: 14. CDR1 and CDR2 (germline): LNHNV, YYDKDF (reference sequence). The CDR3 is made up of 15 amino acids. Here the CDR3 DNA reads TGTGCCACCACGACTGGGGACAGAGGGAAGGACATTCAGTACTTC. It specifies CATTTGDRGKDIQYF.

In this sample, this clonotype turned up many times. This chain uses TRBV5-5 with TRBJ2-7, with 11 bases that match TRBD1. V was clipped by 0 bases and J by 4 bases; unmatched bases: 6. The CDR3 extends over 16 amino acids. Germline V CDR1 and CDR2: SGHKS, YYEKEE (reference sequence). The CDR3 DNA reads as TGTGCCAGCAGCTTGGGGACAGGGGGCCCTGGGTACGAGCAGTACTTC. Amino acids: CASSLGTGGPGYEQYF. The variable domain in full, completed from reference TRBV5-5 and TRBJ2-7, reads DAGVTQSPTHLIKTRGQQVTLRCSPISGHKSVSWYQQVLGQGPQFIFQYYEKEERGRGNFPDRFSARQFPNYSSELNVNALLLGDSALYLCASSLGTGGPGYEQYFGPGTRLTVT.

J is TRBJ1-5 and V is TRBV19; D is perhaps TRBD1 (6 bases). The CDR3 runs 16 residues. Trimming removed 5 bases at V and 0 bases at J, with 14 bases between. Germline CDR1 and CDR2: LNHDA and SQIVND (reference sequence). In DNA, the CDR3 is TGTGCCAGTAGTGCACCGACAGGTTATAGCAATCAGCCCCAGCATTTT. This translates into CASSAPTGYSNQPQHF. The variable domain in full, completed from reference TRBV19 and TRBJ1-5, reads DGGITQSPKYLFRKEGQNVTLSCEQNLNHDAMYWYRQDPGQGLRLIYYSQIVNDFQKGDIAEGYSVSREKKESFPLTVTSAQKNPTAFYLCASSAPTGYSNQPQHFGDGTRLSIL.

This clonotype was picked up a small number of times. The rearrangement uses TRBV5-1 and TRBJ2-7, with TRBD1 matching over 7 bases. V trimming: 4 bases; J trimming: 2 bases; junction bases outside the gene matches: 6. Germline V gene sequence: CDR1 SGHRS, CDR2 YFSETQ. The CDR3 spans 14 residues. The CDR3 region is CASSVRQGAYEQYF. The CDR3 nucleotides are TGCGCCAGCAGCGTCCGACAGGGTGCCTACGAGCAGTACTTC.

In regard to this clonotype: A single base separates this from a much larger clone, so it may be a read error. This chain uses TRBV6-2 or TRBV6-3 with TRBJ1-2; D gene ambiguous. In germline, CDR1 is MNHEY, CDR2 SVGEGT. This CDR3 contains 14 residues. V lost 10 bases, J lost 2 bases, and 17 bases lay in between. The CDR3 DNA reads TGTGCCAACATAAGAGACGCGCAGAACTATGGCTACACCTTC. Its translation is CANIRDAQNYGYTF.